These 29 T cell receptor beta chains came from one sample sequenced in a study of blood T cell repertoires in COVID-19. The method was immunoSEQ multiplex PCR; TCRdb's version includes in-frame clones alone and lacks a portion of them. The table lists roughly 200,000 clones, approximately 80% of them singletons. Specimen: peripheral blood. The receptors were gathered from a woman between 40 and 55 years old with COVID-19, enrolled during active disease.

The chain joins TRBV28 to TRBJ2-1, with D possibly matching TRBD2 (5 bases). CDR3 length: 15 residues. Germline lookup yields CDR1 MDHEN and CDR2 SYDVKM. Between the trimmed V and J ends, which lost 2 bases and 3 bases, there was a span of 11 bases. The DNA of the CDR3 is TGTGCCAGCAGTTTAGTGCGTAGCGTCTACAATGAGCAGTTCTTC. Translation: CASSLVRSVYNEQFF.

V is TRBV3-1 (or the pseudogene TRBV3-2) and J is TRBJ2-3; 11 bases line up with TRBD2. CDR1 and CDR2 from the germline V gene are LGHDT and YNNKEL (reference sequence). The trim removed 0 bases at V and 4 bases at J, leaving 6 bases unmatched. The CDR3 extends over 17 amino acids. The CDR3 DNA sequence: TGTGCCAGCAGCCAAGATGGTAGCGGGAGGGGCGCAGATACGCAGTATTTT. Encoded protein: CASSQDGSGRGADTQYF.

V gene TRBV3-1 (or the pseudogene TRBV3-2) combines with J gene TRBJ2-1; tentative D call: TRBD2 (6 bases). The V gene's germline CDR1 is LGHDT and CDR2 YNNKEL (reference sequence). V dropped 0 bases and J dropped 4 bases, with 16 bases sitting between them. The CDR3 length is 17 residues. The DNA of the CDR3 is TGTGCCAGCAGCCAAGATGGAGGAGGGAGAATTTACAATGAGCAGTTCTTC. Its translation: CASSQDGGGRIYNEQFF.

A single count supports this clone. The rearrangement links TRBV6-5 to TRBJ1-5; maybe TRBD1 (5 bases). V gave up 8 bases and J gave up 2 bases, with 13 bases separating them. Per the germline V gene, CDR1 is MNHEY and CDR2 is SVGAGI. This CDR3 contains 14 residues. The CDR3, as DNA: TGTGCCAGCTCGGGACTGGGGGGCAATCAGCCCCAGCATTTT. Its translation: CASSGLGGNQPQHF.

The genes are TRBV2 and TRBJ1-5; D remains unclear. V was shortened by 8 bases and J by 1 base, with 15 bases between the two germline ends. The germline V gene encodes CDR1 SNHLY and CDR2 FYNNEI. The CDR3 totals 15 residues. CDR3 amino acids: CASRGWNLSNQPQHF. The CDR3 DNA sequence: TGTGCCAGCCGAGGGTGGAACTTGAGCAATCAGCCCCAGCATTTT.

The chain links TRBV10-3 to TRBJ2-2, with 7 nucleotides matching TRBD2. After removal of 2 bases from V and 0 bases from J, the junction contained 3 bases not matched to a gene. The CDR3 is 16 residues long. The germline V gene encodes CDR1 ENHRY and CDR2 SYGVKD. CDR3 amino acids: CAISELADANTGELFF. CDR3 nucleotides: TGTGCCATCAGTGAGCTAGCGGACGCGAACACCGGGGAGCTGTTTTTT.

This clone occurred once. The chain couples TRBV10-2 to TRBJ2-1; 10 positions match TRBD1. J was trimmed by 5 bases and V by 10 bases; bases with no gene match: 5. Germline V lookup: CDR1 WSHSY, CDR2 SAAADI. The CDR3 consists of 13 residues. The CDR3 is CANDRGQNNEQFF. The CDR3 DNA is TGCGCCAACGACAGGGGGCAAAACAATGAGCAGTTCTTC.

This clone has a single count. The chain employs TRBV11-1 and TRBJ2-1, with a tentative D call TRBD1 (6 bases). This CDR3 is built from 14 residues. CDR1 is SGHAT, CDR2 FQDESV, per germline (reference sequence). The V end was cut by 5 bases, the J end by 5 bases, with 13 bases between. The CDR3 spells CASSDRDTHNEQFF. The CDR3, as DNA: TGTGCCAGCAGCGACCGGGACACCCACAATGAGCAGTTCTTC.

This chain joins TRBV19 and TRBJ1-6; D call uncertain. This CDR3 comprises 12 residues. The V gene lost 5 bases and the J gene lost 7 bases, with 6 bases spanning the gap. Germline CDR1 LNHDA, CDR2 SQIVND (reference sequence). CDR3 sequence: CASSQRNSPLHF. The CDR3 bases are TGTGCCAGTAGTCAACGGAATTCACCCCTCCACTTT.

This chain uses TRBV12-3 or TRBV12-4 with TRBJ1-1; no reliable D call. The V end was cut by 3 bases, the J end by 4 bases, with 9 bases between. The CDR3 is 13 residues long. The CDR3 sequence is CASSFRSGTEAFF. The DNA of the CDR3 is TGTGCCAGCAGTTTTCGGTCAGGCACTGAAGCTTTCTTT.

Details on this clone: The junction shows a germline mismatch at one end, possibly a read error. The chain is built from TRBV28 and TRBJ1-2; D is undetermined. CDR1 and CDR2 (germline): MDHEN, SYDVKM. This CDR3 has 8 residues. The CDR3 DNA is TGTGCCAGCAGTCCCTACTCCTTC. It encodes CASSPYSF.

The chain is built from TRBV14 and TRBJ2-1; 8 bases are a match to TRBD2. Germline V gene sequence: CDR1 SGHDN, CDR2 FVKESK. J gave up 7 bases and V 4 bases, and 15 bases lay outside the gene matches. The length of the CDR3 is 17 residues. CDR3 sequence: CASSRIGFSGGYNEQFF. DNA for the CDR3: TGTGCCAGCAGCCGAATAGGGTTCAGCGGGGGATATAATGAGCAGTTCTTC.

CDR3 sequence: CASSYSSTIYF. The DNA for the CDR3 is TGTGCCAGCAGTTACTCGAGCACCATATATTTT. This chain uses TRBV6-5 with TRBJ1-3; no definite D call. The CDR3 covers 11 residues. V gave up 0 bases and J gave up 9 bases, with 3 bases separating them. The germline V gene encodes CDR1 MNHEY and CDR2 SVGAGI.

The chain couples TRBV11-2 to TRBJ2-5; possibly TRBD1 for D (6 bases). Germline values: CDR1 SGHAT, CDR2 FQNNGV. This CDR3 is built from 13 residues. V was shortened by 5 bases and J by 2 bases, with 9 bases between the two germline ends. DNA of the CDR3: TGTGCCAGCAGCCCCGGGACACAAGAGACCCAGTACTTC. This encodes CASSPGTQETQYF.

The V gene is TRBV29-1, the J gene TRBJ1-2; D is unclear. Trimming removed 4 bases from V and 5 bases from J, with 11 bases in between. Germline V gene lookup returns CDR1 SQVTM and CDR2 ANQGSEA. This CDR3 has 12 residues. DNA of the CDR3: TGCAGCGTTGGAGAGGGAGCTTATGGCTACACCTTC. This encodes CSVGEGAYGYTF. Complete variable domain (other parts from reference TRBV29-1 and TRBJ1-2): SAVISQKPSRDICQRGTSLTIQCQVDSQVTMMFWYRQQPGQSLTLIATANQGSEATYESGFVIDKFPISRPNLTFSTLTVSNMSPEDSSIYLCSVGEGAYGYTFGSGTRLTVV.

V and J are TRBV6-6 and TRBJ2-4; no clear D. In germline, CDR1 is MNHNY, CDR2 SVGAGI (reference sequence). This CDR3 has 14 residues. V dropped 0 bases and J dropped 9 bases, with 12 bases sitting between them. As DNA, the CDR3 is TGTGCCAGCAGTTACTCAGGTGACTTGGGCATTCAGTACTTC. It translates to CASSYSGDLGIQYF.

This clone appeared once. The rearrangement links TRBV3-1 (or the pseudogene TRBV3-2) to TRBJ2-7; 13 bases map to TRBD2. This CDR3 is 15 amino acids long. From germline, CDR1 is LGHDT and CDR2 YNNKEL (reference sequence). Trimming took 5 bases from V and 5 from J; bases not matched to a gene: 6. Written as DNA, the CDR3 is TGTGCCAGCAGCTCCTGGACTAGCGGGAGACACGAGCAGTACTTC. Translating gives CASSSWTSGRHEQYF.

This rearrangement joins TRBV27 to TRBJ1-1; TRBD1 matches 7 bases. CDR1 is MNHEY and CDR2 is SMNVEV in the germline V gene (reference sequence). The CDR3 has 12 amino acids. V gave up 5 bases and J gave up 5 bases; unmatched junction bases: 2. CDR3: CASSHRGTEAFF. Here the CDR3 DNA reads TGTGCCAGCAGTCACAGGGGAACTGAAGCTTTCTTT.

This clone came up a few times. V and J are TRBV13 and TRBJ2-1; possible D gene TRBD2, 7 bases. This CDR3 spans 16 amino acids. V lost 5 bases to trimming and J lost 9 bases, with 23 bases between them. Per germline, CDR1 PRHDT and CDR2 FYEKMQ (reference sequence). The CDR3 protein is CASSPMRLAGGSEQFF. CDR3 coding DNA: TGTGCCAGCAGCCCCATGCGACTAGCCGGGGGCAGTGAGCAGTTCTTC.

The rearrangement links TRBV9 to TRBJ1-1; perhaps TRBD1 as D (6 bases). Trimming removed 4 bases from V and 3 bases from J, with 7 bases in between. This CDR3 is 12 amino acids long. CDR1 SGDLS and CDR2 YYNGEE come from the germline V gene. Here the CDR3 reads CASSTGYTEAFF. The CDR3 coding sequence is TGTGCCAGCAGCACAGGGTACACTGAAGCTTTCTTT. Supplemented by reference TRBV9 and TRBJ1-1, the full variable domain reads DSGVTQTPKHLITATGQRVTLRCSPRSGDLSVYWYQQSLDQGLQFLIQYYNGEERAKGNILERFSAQQFPDLHSELNLSSLELGDSALYFCASSTGYTEAFFGQGTRLTVV.

This chain joins TRBV10-1 and TRBJ1-2; a possible D gene is TRBD1 (6 bases). The CDR3 extends over 13 amino acids. Germline V CDR1 and CDR2: WNHNN, SYGVQD (reference sequence). V lost 7 bases and J 6 bases, leaving 15 bases between the germline ends. In nucleotides, the CDR3 is TGCGCCAGCAAGGACAGTAGCTATCATGGCTACACCTTC. Its protein product is CASKDSSYHGYTF.

The CDR3 spells CASSLGARPYF. The CDR3 nucleotides read TGTGCCAGCAGCTTAGGGGCCCGCCCATATTTT. The chain recombines TRBV7-9 with TRBJ1-3; unclear D gene. This CDR3 is 11 amino acids long. Per the germline V gene, CDR1 is SEHNR and CDR2 is FQNEAQ (reference sequence). The V and J ends lost 1 base and 15 bases respectively, with 10 bases between them.

The CDR3 sequence is CASSSGVGVGETQYF. For the CDR3, the DNA is TGTGCCAGCAGCTCAGGGGTGGGAGTTGGAGAGACCCAGTACTTC. The chain is built from TRBV7-3 and TRBJ2-5; maybe TRBD1 (6 bases). CDR1 is SGHTA and CDR2 is FQGTGA in the germline V gene. Trimming shortened V by 4 bases and J by 4 bases, and 16 bases separated the two germline ends. The CDR3 covers 15 residues.

J is TRBJ2-3 and V is TRBV27; no definite D call. This CDR3 has 16 amino acids. Germline loops: CDR1 MNHEY, CDR2 SMNVEV (reference sequence). Trimming cost V 4 bases and J 2 bases, with 16 bases left between them. The DNA for the CDR3 is TGTGCCAGCAGTTACGCTCATAGATCGCCCACAGATACGCAGTATTTT. This codes for CASSYAHRSPTDTQYF.

V gene TRBV29-1 combines with J gene TRBJ2-7; tentative D call: TRBD1 (6 bases). Per germline, CDR1 SQVTM and CDR2 ANQGSEA. Deletions cut 5 bases from V and 0 bases from J, with 14 bases between. The CDR3 is 14 residues long. DNA for the CDR3: TGCAGCGTTAGGACAGCCCCCCTCTCCTACGAGCAGTACTTC. Translation: CSVRTAPLSYEQYF.

V is TRBV5-5 and J is TRBJ2-7, with D tentatively TRBD2 (6 bases). The CDR3 contains 14 residues. V dropped 1 base and J dropped 0 bases, with 8 bases sitting between them. Germline V gives CDR1 SGHKS, CDR2 YYEKEE (reference sequence). Here the CDR3 reads CASSLSGSSYEQYF. CDR3 nucleotides: TGTGCCAGCAGCTTGTCCGGGAGCTCCTACGAGCAGTACTTC. The whole variable domain, remainder taken from reference TRBV5-5 and TRBJ2-7, is DAGVTQSPTHLIKTRGQQVTLRCSPISGHKSVSWYQQVLGQGPQFIFQYYEKEERGRGNFPDRFSARQFPNYSSELNVNALLLGDSALYLCASSLSGSSYEQYFGPGTRLTVT.

J is TRBJ1-5 and V is TRBV4-2; 9 bases agree with TRBD1. CDR3 size: 17 residues. V dropped 2 bases and J dropped 2; count of bases not matched to a gene: 7. Germline V lookup: CDR1 LGHNA, CDR2 YNFKEQ. The CDR3 region has the DNA TGTGCCAGCAGCCAACCTCAGGGGGACAGGGGCAATCAGCCCCAGCATTTT. Protein sequence: CASSQPQGDRGNQPQHF.

This clone was seen a few times. This rearrangement joins TRBV7-8 to TRBJ1-2, with D perhaps matching TRBD1 (5 bases). Germline assignment: CDR1 SGHVS and CDR2 FQNEAQ. This CDR3 contains 14 residues. V dropped 0 bases and J dropped 4 bases, with 9 bases sitting between them. Written as DNA, the CDR3 is TGTGCCAGCAGCTTAGCCGACAGTTTCTATGGCTACACCTTC. Protein product: CASSLADSFYGYTF.

The rearrangement links TRBV28 to TRBJ1-6, with D tentatively TRBD1 (6 bases). Between the trimmed V and J ends, which lost 10 bases and 18 bases, there was a span of 22 bases. This CDR3 spans 12 amino acids. Germline CDR1 MDHEN, CDR2 SYDVKM. CDR3 coding DNA: TGTGCCACGCGGGGGCCAGGCGGTAGGGACCACTTT. It specifies CATRGPGGRDHF.